This TCR beta chain is drawn from a study of blood T cell repertoires in COVID-19. Overall study: Italy, Spain and the United States were the sources of the convalescent and acute COVID-19 samples. T cells, B-cell-depleted T cells, or PBMCs provided the cDNA or gDNA that served as material.

Seattle patients were enrolled while actively infected and followed longitudinally. With 5 bases clipped from V and 0 bases from J, the junction kept 6 bases outside the gene matches. This CDR3 is 15 amino acids long. Germline V gives CDR1 MNHEY, CDR2 SMNVEV (reference sequence). In the original workflow: Estimated nucleated cell counts came from reference gene primer amplification. Profiled with immunoSEQ multiplex PCR; TCRdb holds only in-frame clones, not every one. V, J and clone size were drawn from that table, and D and trimming were deduced from the DNA. Of 300,000 to 450,000 clones listed, around 87% were seen once; the top ten hold about 2.3%.

This TCR came from a woman in her fifties or sixties with COVID-19, enrolled during active disease. Sequencing was done on a sample of peripheral blood. V and J are TRBV27 and TRBJ1-1; 7 bases are shared with TRBD1. The CDR3, as DNA: TGTGCCAGCAGTCCGGGGGACAGAATGAACACTGAAGCTTTCTTT. Its translation is CASSPGDRMNTEAFF.